A single sample gave rise to the 22 T cell receptor beta chains below, sequenced in a study of cytotoxic CD8 clonotypes in ibrutinib-treated CLL. Generated by immunoSEQ multiplex PCR, the TCRdb table keeps only in-frame clones and is missing some. Altogether 150,000 or so clones are present, around 77% being singletons, with the ten largest covering around 30%. The sequencing here drew on PBMCs, taken after 12 months of ibrutinib treatment. Receptors originate from a human donor with chronic lymphocytic leukemia.

There are many counts of this clone. The chain employs TRBV12-5 and TRBJ2-7; D not certain. Germline V gives CDR1 LGHNT, CDR2 FRNRAP. The CDR3 has 13 amino acids. V dropped 0 bases and J dropped 7 bases, with 10 bases sitting between them. CDR3 DNA sequence: TGTGCTAGTGGTTTGGTAATTGGCGGTGAGCAGTACTTC. It codes for CASGLVIGGEQYF.

The chain carries TRBV2 and TRBJ2-5, with 8 bases matching TRBD1. The V segment lost 5 bases and the J segment 1 base; nucleotides outside the gene matches: 3. The germline V gene encodes CDR1 SNHLY and CDR2 FYNNEI. This CDR3 comprises 14 residues. The CDR3 loop reads CASSSDRAQETQYF. Here the CDR3 DNA reads TGTGCCAGCAGTTCGGACAGGGCCCAAGAGACCCAGTACTTC.

The rearrangement links TRBV13 to TRBJ1-2, with TRBD1 matching 9 bases. The CDR3 contains 13 residues. The V and J ends lost 8 bases and 7 bases, in that order; junction bases with no gene match: 8. The V gene's germline CDR1 is PRHDT and CDR2 FYEKMQ (reference sequence). CDR3 protein: CASGTGFVSGYTF. The CDR3 DNA follows: TGTGCCAGCGGGACAGGGTTTGTTTCTGGCTACACCTTC.

CDR3 sequence: CATSRDLVSSTDTQYF. The CDR3 DNA reads as TGTGCCACCAGCAGAGATCTGGTCAGTTCCACAGATACGCAGTATTTT. The V gene is TRBV15, the J gene TRBJ2-3; D unresolved. The CDR3 runs to 16 residues. Trimming removed 0 bases from V and 2 bases from J, with 12 bases in between. Germline CDR1 is LNHNV and CDR2 is YYDKDF (reference sequence). The full variable domain, rest sourced from reference TRBV15 and TRBJ2-3, is DAMVIQNPRYQVTQFGKPVTLSCSQTLNHNVMYWYQQKSSQAPKLLFHYYDKDFNNEADTPDNFQSRRPNTSFCFLDIRSPGLGDTAMYLCATSRDLVSSTDTQYFGPGTRLTVL.

The V gene is TRBV7-2, the J gene TRBJ1-2; the D is unclear. This CDR3 has 13 amino acids. V lost 1 base and J lost 5, with 8 bases in between. Germline V gene sequence: CDR1 SGHTA, CDR2 FQGNSA. DNA for the CDR3: TGTGCCAGCAGCTTAGAGGAAGCGTATGGCTACACCTTC. Residues: CASSLEEAYGYTF.

CDR3 nucleotides: TGTGCCAGCAGCTTAGGCACAGGGTTTGGGGCCAACGTCCTGACTTTC. Protein: CASSLGTGFGANVLTF. The chain employs TRBV7-9 and TRBJ2-6; the D gene is possibly TRBD1 (6 bases). V was cut by 1 base and J by 3 bases, with 10 bases left in between. This CDR3 has 16 residues. CDR1 and CDR2 (germline): SEHNR, FQNEAQ (reference sequence). The whole variable domain, remainder taken from reference TRBV7-9 and TRBJ2-6, is DTGVSQNPRHKITKRGQNVTFRCDPISEHNRLYWYRQTLGQGPEFLTYFQNEAQLEKSRLLSDRFSAERPKGSFSTLEIQRTEQGDSAMYLCASSLGTGFGANVLTFGAGSRLTVL.

J is TRBJ1-5 and V is TRBV9, with TRBD1 matching 8 bases. The germline gives CDR1 SGDLS, CDR2 YYNGEE. The CDR3 is made up of 14 amino acids. Trimming cost V 0 bases and J 5 bases; bases outside gene matches: 1. The CDR3 sequence: CASSVGQGYQPQHF. In DNA form, the CDR3 reads TGTGCCAGCAGCGTAGGACAGGGGTATCAGCCCCAGCATTTT.

The chain combines TRBV1 with TRBJ2-3; the D segment call TRBD2 is taken from the table without a DNA check. TRBV1 is termed a pseudogene. The CDR3 is 18 residues long. In DNA, the CDR3 is TGCACCAGCAGCCAAGAAGTGATAGCGGGGGGTAGTGGAGATACGCAGTATTTT. This encodes CTSSQEVIAGGSGDTQYF.

The genes are TRBV7-2 and TRBJ2-7; a weak D match, TRBD1 (7 bases). Between the trimmed V and J ends, which lost 6 bases and 10 bases, there was a span of 13 bases. The germline V gene encodes CDR1 SGHTA and CDR2 FQGNSA. CDR3 length: 11 residues. This CDR3 reads CASSSQGGQYF. The CDR3 DNA reads as TGTGCCAGCAGTTCGCAGGGGGGACAGTACTTC.

This chain joins TRBV28 and TRBJ1-1; TRBD1 matches 8 bases. With 7 bases clipped from V and 3 bases from J, the junction kept 4 bases outside the gene matches. Per the germline V gene, CDR1 is MDHEN and CDR2 is SYDVKM. This CDR3 spans 13 amino acids. CDR3 in DNA: TGTGCCAGCACGAGGACAGGGTACACTGAAGCTTTCTTT. It yields the protein CASTRTGYTEAFF.

The gene calls are TRBV30 and TRBJ2-4, with D tentatively TRBD2 (6 bases). Germline values: CDR1 GTSNPN, CDR2 SVGIG (reference sequence). The V gene lost 1 base and the J gene lost 0 bases, with 13 bases spanning the gap. The CDR3 is 16 amino acids. CDR3 sequence: CAWSGIAERAKNIQYF. CDR3 DNA: TGTGCCTGGAGTGGTATAGCGGAGCGAGCCAAAAACATTCAGTACTTC.

V and J are TRBV6-1 and TRBJ1-1; TRBD1 aligns across 7 bases. The V segment lost 11 bases and the J segment 7 bases; nucleotides outside the gene matches: 16. The CDR3 has 14 amino acids. Germline loops: CDR1 MNHNS, CDR2 SASEGT. CDR3 loop: CAGTAGGLFYEAFF. The CDR3 nucleotides are TGTGCCGGGACCGCAGGGGGGCTCTTTTATGAAGCTTTCTTT.

This clone was observed a handful of times. The chain is built from TRBV11-2 and TRBJ2-5; the D gene is possibly TRBD2 (5 bases). The CDR3 loop spans 13 amino acids. From germline, CDR1 is SGHAT and CDR2 FQNNGV. V was trimmed by 3 bases and J by 5 bases, leaving 10 bases between them. In DNA form, the CDR3 reads TGTGCCAGCAGCTTGGACTTCGTGGAGACCCAGTACTTC. Translating gives CASSLDFVETQYF.

This clone has a handful of counts. The chain has TRBV7-8 and TRBJ2-7, with TRBD1 matching 7 bases. Germline V gene lookup returns CDR1 SGHVS and CDR2 FQNEAQ. There are 16 residues in the CDR3. The ends lost 5 bases at V and 0 bases at J; junction bases unmatched: 10. This chain's CDR3 is CASSLRNRGVSYEQYF. CDR3 DNA: TGTGCCAGCAGCCTAAGAAACAGGGGAGTCTCCTACGAGCAGTACTTC. The full variable domain, rest sourced from reference TRBV7-8 and TRBJ2-7, is GAGVSQSPRYKVAKRGQDVALRCDPISGHVSLFWYQQALGQGPEFLTYFQNEAQLDKSGLPSDRFFAERPEGSVSTLKIQRTQQEDSAVYLCASSLRNRGVSYEQYFGPGTRLTVT.

This chain uses TRBV6-6 with TRBJ2-5; D not resolved. Trimming cost V 5 bases and J 5 bases, with 9 bases left between them. Germline CDR1 MNHNY, CDR2 SVGAGI (reference sequence). CDR3 size: 12 residues. CDR3 sequence reads: CASSDLGETQYF. In nucleotides, the CDR3 is TGTGCCAGCAGTGACTTGGGGGAGACCCAGTACTTC.

A word on this clone: This same CDR3 is encoded by further DNA sequences in the sample. The rearrangement joins TRBV10-3 to TRBJ1-5; no reliable D call. Germline CDR1 ENHRY, CDR2 SYGVKD. This CDR3 spans 14 amino acids. V was trimmed by 3 bases and J by 2 bases, leaving 8 bases between them. In nucleotides, the CDR3 is TGTGCCATCAGTGAAGGTGGAGGCAATCAGCCCCAGCATTTT. Its translation is CAISEGGGNQPQHF.

The CDR3 nucleotides read TGTGCCAGCAGCTTTCAGACAGGGAACACTGAAGCTTTCTTT. Its protein product is CASSFQTGNTEAFF. V is TRBV7-6 and J is TRBJ1-1, with D possibly matching TRBD1 (6 bases). The V end was cut by 3 bases, the J end by 1 base, with 9 bases between. From germline, CDR1 is SGHVS and CDR2 FNYEAQ. This CDR3 is 14 amino acids long.

This clone showed up just a few times. V usage is TRBV19 and J usage is TRBJ2-7; 9 nucleotides agree with TRBD1. The CDR3 runs 14 residues. Germline values: CDR1 LNHDA, CDR2 SQIVND (reference sequence). The trim removed 4 bases at V and 4 bases at J, leaving 5 bases unmatched. Here the CDR3 DNA reads TGTGCCAGTAGTAAACGGGACAGGGAGTACGAGCAGTACTTC. Translating it yields CASSKRDREYEQYF.

V usage is TRBV5-1 and J usage is TRBJ2-2; D not certain. Trimming took off 0 bases at V and 1 base at J, with 4 bases between the two ends. This CDR3 has 14 amino acids. Germline CDR1 reads SGHRS; CDR2 reads YFSETQ. The DNA for the CDR3 is TGCGCCAGCAGCTTGGTTGGGAACACCGGGGAGCTGTTTTTT. Translated, it gives CASSLVGNTGELFF. The full variable domain, with the rest looked up from reference TRBV5-1 and TRBJ2-2, is KAGVTQTPRYLIKTRGQQVTLSCSPISGHRSVSWYQQTPGQGLQFLFEYFSETQRNKGNFPGRFSGRQFSNSRSEMNVSTLELGDSALYLCASSLVGNTGELFFGEGSRLTVL.

The chain carries TRBV2 and TRBJ2-2; possibly TRBD1 for D (6 bases). The ends were cut back, 10 bases at V and 6 bases at J, with 12 bases in the middle. Germline CDR1 reads SNHLY; CDR2 reads FYNNEI. This CDR3 spans 12 amino acids. The CDR3 DNA sequence: TGTGCCACTCAAGCAGGGGCCGGGGAGCTGTTTTTT. Its protein product is CATQAGAGELFF.

The chain uses TRBV2 and TRBJ1-5; 9 nucleotides line up with TRBD1. The CDR3 loop spans 15 amino acids. V dropped 4 bases and J dropped 7; count of bases not matched to a gene: 8. CDR1 and CDR2 (germline): SNHLY, FYNNEI. CDR3 DNA sequence: TGTGCCAGCAGTGGGTCTGGGACAGGGAAACAGCCCCAGCATTTT. The encoded protein is CASSGSGTGKQPQHF.

The rearrangement links TRBV5-1 to TRBJ2-3; 7 positions match TRBD2. The J segment lost 0 bases and the V segment lost 0 bases, leaving 4 bases of the junction unmatched. The CDR3 has 16 residues. Germline CDR1 reads SGHRS; CDR2 reads YFSETQ. In DNA, the CDR3 is TGCGCCAGCAGCTTGGGGCTAGCGGACAGCACAGATACGCAGTATTTT. Protein: CASSLGLADSTDTQYF.